The 26 T cell receptor beta chains in this list originate from one sample, sequenced in a study of blood T cells in healthy people across ages (dated by TCRdb to between 2014 and 2017). Libraries were made using 5' RACE. Sequencing was performed on an Illumina HiSeq 2500. A second PCR of roughly 7 to 11 cycles was performed with a sample-barcoded 5' primer and a J-beta primer mix. TCRdb passed the public sequencing reads through fastp at Q25 and MiXCR, retaining productive beta sequences. Each CDR3 protein gets just one entry, which takes the most common genes and DNA from the rows behind it. The sample table contains over a million distinct CDR3 sequences; only one count was recorded for about 40% of them. Approximately 7.9% of the sample rests with the top ten. Sequencing input: blood. These receptors were collected from a woman aged 18 to 35 in good health.

J is TRBJ2-5 and V is TRBV4-2; no clear D. The end of the DNA aligns better with TRBJ2-7, so the J call may be wrong. Germline V gives CDR1 LGHNA, CDR2 YNFKEQ. The CDR3 length is 15 residues. Here the CDR3 DNA reads TGTGCCAGCAGCCAAGATCGACGGACGTATTCCGAGCAGTACTTC. Encoded protein: CASSQDRRTYSEQYF.

In this sample, this clonotype turned up a few times. The rearrangement links TRBV6-5 to TRBJ2-1; TRBD2 agrees at 10 bases. Trimming at V came to 4 bases and at J to 5 bases, leaving 5 bases not matched to a gene. Germline V gene sequence: CDR1 MNHEY, CDR2 SVGAGI. CDR3 length equals 15 residues. The CDR3 loop reads CASSSAGLANNEQFF. The DNA of the CDR3 is TGTGCCAGCAGTTCGGCGGGACTAGCGAACAATGAGCAGTTCTTC.

The V and J genes are TRBV27 and TRBJ1-2, with 11 bases matching TRBD1. After removal of 6 bases from V and 0 bases from J, the junction contained 9 bases not matched to a gene. The germline CDR1 and CDR2 sequences are MNHEY and SMNVEV (reference sequence). The CDR3 loop spans 17 amino acids. The CDR3 reads CASRSLGGQGANYGYTF. CDR3 in DNA: TGTGCCAGCAGGAGCCTAGGGGGACAGGGGGCTAACTATGGCTACACCTTC.

This clonotype was seen only a few times. The chain recombines TRBV9 with TRBJ2-5, with a tentative D call TRBD2 (5 bases). The CDR3 totals 15 residues. The germline gives CDR1 SGDLS, CDR2 YYNGEE. V was pared by 0 bases and J by 11 bases, with 20 bases between. The CDR3 sequence is CASSVDPGTYNEQYF. Here the CDR3 DNA reads TGTGCCAGCAGCGTAGATCCGGGAACCTACAATGAGCAGTACTTC. Based on the CDR3 plus reference TRBV9 and TRBJ2-5, the full variable domain is DSGVTQTPKHLITATGQRVTLRCSPRSGDLSVYWYQQSLDQGLQFLIQYYNGEERAKGNILERFSAQQFPDLHSELNLSSLELGDSALYFCASSVDPGTYNEQYFGPGTRLLVL.

V gene TRBV28 combines with J gene TRBJ2-4; TRBD2 agrees at 12 bases. Matching the DNA end better, TRBJ2-7 makes the J call doubtful. Germline V gene sequence: CDR1 MDHEN, CDR2 SYDVKM. This CDR3 is built from 16 residues. The CDR3 DNA follows: TGTGCCAGCAGCGGGACTAGCGGGCGAATCCTCTACGAGCAGTACTTC. It specifies CASSGTSGRILYEQYF.

The chain joins TRBV7-2 to TRBJ1-4, with 9 positions matching TRBD1. Trimming at V came to 5 bases and at J to 6 bases, leaving 10 bases not matched to a gene. The CDR3 extends over 16 amino acids. The germline V gene encodes CDR1 SGHTA and CDR2 FQGNSA. Here the CDR3 DNA reads TGTGCCAGCAGCCCAACCGGGACAGGGACGGATGAAAAACTGTTTTTT. Translating gives CASSPTGTGTDEKLFF.

CDR3 coding DNA: TGTGCCAGCAGCTTAGATGGACAGGGGGGGATAGAGACCCAGTACTTC. Residues: CASSLDGQGGIETQYF. The chain couples TRBV7-6 to TRBJ2-5; 10 nucleotides match TRBD1. V lost 1 base to trimming and J lost 4 bases; unmatched junction nucleotides: 6. Per germline, CDR1 SGHVS and CDR2 FNYEAQ. The CDR3 runs to 16 residues.

This clonotype occurred many times. The junction departs from germline at one end; a sequencing error may be responsible. This chain connects TRBV4-1 to TRBJ1-2, with D unclear. The CDR3 spans 14 residues. CDR1 is MGHRA, CDR2 YSYEKL, per germline. The CDR3 sequence is CASSQDSGNYGYTF. CDR3 sequence (DNA): TGTGCCAGCAGCCAAGATTCTGGGAACTATGGCTACACCTTC.

The genes are TRBV28 and TRBJ1-4; tentative D call: TRBD1 (6 bases). The CDR3 extends over 14 amino acids. V dropped 8 bases and J dropped 7 bases, with 17 bases sitting between them. Per germline, CDR1 MDHEN and CDR2 SYDVKM. CDR3 sequence reads: CASVSAGAGEKLFF. CDR3 DNA sequence: TGTGCCAGCGTCAGTGCGGGGGCTGGTGAAAAACTGTTTTTT.

This chain uses TRBV6-6 with TRBJ2-3; 11 bases align to TRBD2. V was pared by 2 bases and J by 6 bases, with 4 bases of the junction left unmatched. There are 15 residues in the CDR3. Germline CDR1 is MNHNY and CDR2 is SVGAGI (reference sequence). CDR3 region: CASSYDSGRVDTQYF. CDR3 coding DNA: TGTGCCAGCAGTTACGATAGCGGGAGGGTGGATACGCAGTATTTT.

The rearrangement links TRBV18 to TRBJ1-3, with D tentatively TRBD1 (6 bases). The V end lost 4 bases, the J end lost 4 bases, and 23 bases lay between the germline ends. From germline, CDR1 is KGHSH and CDR2 LQKENI. The CDR3 has 18 residues. This chain's CDR3 is CASSLNRGRGQSGNTIYF. CDR3 DNA: TGTGCCAGCTCACTCAACCGGGGCAGGGGCCAGAGCGGAAACACCATATATTTT.

Only a few counts were recorded for this clonotype. The germline gene is not matched at one end of the junction; a read error may be the cause. This chain uses TRBV6-5 with TRBJ1-2; D gene unclear. The CDR3 contains 16 residues. The germline gives CDR1 MNHEY, CDR2 SVGAGI. The chain's CDR3 is CASSYGSTDGPYGYTF. CDR3 nucleotide sequence: TGTGCCAGTAGTTACGGATCGACGGACGGCCCCTATGGCTACACCTTC.

This clonotype was detected a few times. The chain links TRBV7-2 to TRBJ2-2; perhaps TRBD2 as D (7 bases). The CDR3 runs to 15 residues. In germline, CDR1 is SGHTA, CDR2 FQGNSA. Trimming removed 7 bases at V and 6 bases at J, with 18 bases between. CDR3 nucleotides: TGTGCCAGCACTCTCTCGGGGGGCTTCCCCGGGGAGCTGTTTTTT. It yields the protein CASTLSGGFPGELFF.

As regards this clonotype: At one end the junction does not follow the germline gene, possibly because of a read error. The V call is TRBV4-2, the J call TRBJ2-3; the D gene is possibly TRBD2 (6 bases). The CDR3 contains 16 residues. Per germline, CDR1 LGHNA and CDR2 YNFKEQ. The CDR3 loop reads CASGQGPAGYTDTQYF. In DNA, the CDR3 is TGTGCCAGCGGCCAAGGTCCAGCGGGTTATACAGATACGCAGTATTTT.

This clonotype was seen a handful of times. The chain carries TRBV20-1 and TRBJ1-1, with 7 nucleotides matching TRBD1. V was clipped by 0 bases and J by 0 bases; unmatched bases: 7. Germline V gene sequence: CDR1 DFQATT, CDR2 SNEGSKA (reference sequence). The CDR3 totals 16 residues. The CDR3: CSARDQGGGLNTEAFF. The DNA for the CDR3 is TGCAGTGCTAGAGATCAGGGGGGCGGGCTGAACACTGAAGCTTTCTTT.

This clonotype was detected a few times. The DNA of the CDR3 is TGTGCCAGCAGCCCAGGTTTTTCTAGGGAGGGGACAAACTATGGCTACACCTTC. Its protein product is CASSPGFSREGTNYGYTF. This rearrangement joins TRBV7-6 to TRBJ1-2; D is possibly TRBD1 (6 bases). V was cut by 5 bases and J by 2 bases, with 24 bases left in between. This CDR3 is 18 amino acids long. Germline V gene data show CDR1 as SGHVS and CDR2 as FNYEAQ.

The rearrangement uses TRBV9 and TRBJ1-1, with no clear D. Trimming took 4 bases from V and 3 from J, leaving 19 bases between them. Germline V gene data show CDR1 as SGDLS and CDR2 as YYNGEE. The CDR3 is 16 amino acids. The DNA for the CDR3 is TGTGCCAGCAGCCCCACCGGGTCCCCTTGGGACACTGAAGCTTTCTTT. This translates into CASSPTGSPWDTEAFF.

This clonotype was counted only a few times. V is TRBV15 and J is TRBJ2-1, with 9 bases lining up with TRBD2. Trimming removed 5 bases from V and 7 bases from J; junction bases left unmatched: 9. CDR1 LNHNV and CDR2 YYDKDF come from the germline V gene (reference sequence). The CDR3 totals 15 residues. CDR3 nucleotide sequence: TGTGCCACCAGCTGGAATAGCGGGGGAACTAATGAGCAGTTCTTC. Its protein is CATSWNSGGTNEQFF.

A single count supports this clonotype. This chain uses TRBV7-9 with TRBJ2-1, with 8 bases matching TRBD2. Unmatched junction bases numbered 5, after V lost 4 bases and J lost 12 bases. The CDR3 consists of 12 residues. Germline V gene data show CDR1 as SEHNR and CDR2 as FQNEAQ (reference sequence). CDR3 loop: CASSSPREGQFF. The CDR3 DNA sequence: TGTGCCAGCAGCTCCCCCCGGGAGGGGCAGTTCTTC.

The CDR3 DNA reads as TGTGCCAGCAGACCATCGGGGTCGCGGGGGGTGTACAATGAGCAGTTCTTC. Its translation: CASRPSGSRGVYNEQFF. The chain uses TRBV12-3 or TRBV12-4 and TRBJ2-1; 8 bases are shared with TRBD2. The CDR3 length is 17 residues. V shed 6 bases and J 4 bases; nucleotides not matched to a gene: 14.

The chain uses TRBV2 and TRBJ2-2; possible D gene TRBD1, 5 bases. V shed 7 bases and J shed 7 bases, with 13 bases lying between them. This CDR3 region has 13 residues. The germline gives CDR1 SNHLY, CDR2 FYNNEI. The DNA of the CDR3 is TGTGCCAGCAAAAGGGGTGTGGGCGGGGAGCTGTTTTTT. This codes for CASKRGVGGELFF.

This rearrangement joins TRBV20-1 to TRBJ2-3, with D perhaps matching TRBD1 or TRBD2 (5 bases each). The CDR3 totals 15 residues. Looked up from germline, CDR1 is DFQATT and CDR2 is SNEGSKA (reference sequence). The germline V and J ends were trimmed by 5 bases and 2 bases, with 17 bases remaining between them. DNA of the CDR3: TGCAGTGCTGTCCGGGACGGTACCTTCACAGATACGCAGTATTTT. Protein: CSAVRDGTFTDTQYF.

The V gene is TRBV7-9, the J gene TRBJ1-1; D remains ambiguous. Germline V lookup: CDR1 SEHNR, CDR2 FQNEAQ (reference sequence). The CDR3 is made up of 15 amino acids. V gave up 1 base and J gave up 5 bases, with 14 bases separating them. For the CDR3, the DNA is TGTGCCAGCAGCTTAGAAATGGTCGGTGGGACTGAAGCTTTCTTT. Its translation is CASSLEMVGGTEAFF.

The chain is built from TRBV9 and TRBJ2-3, with TRBD2 identical over 8 bases. The germline gives CDR1 SGDLS, CDR2 YYNGEE. The length of the CDR3 is 14 residues. V lost 3 bases, J lost 2 bases, and 2 bases stayed unmatched. DNA for the CDR3: TGTGCCAGCAGCGCGGGAGGGGCCACAGATACGCAGTATTTT. Translation gives CASSAGGATDTQYF.

The chain has TRBV5-1 and TRBJ2-3, with TRBD2 identical over 11 bases. Trimming at V came to 4 bases and at J to 6 bases, leaving 10 bases not matched to a gene. The CDR3 runs 16 residues. CDR1 is SGHRS and CDR2 is YFSETQ in the germline V gene. CDR3 sequence (DNA): TGCGCCAGCAGCCCTGCTCAACTAGCGGGGGATGATACGCAGTATTTT. Its translation is CASSPAQLAGDDTQYF.

The chain couples TRBV11-2 to TRBJ2-5; 7 bases are a match to TRBD2. Germline V gene sequence: CDR1 SGHAT, CDR2 FQNNGV. Trimming at V came to 4 bases and at J to 5 bases, leaving 7 bases not matched to a gene. CDR3 length: 14 residues. Here the CDR3 DNA reads TGTGCCAGCAGCTCGAGCGGGGTGAGGGAGACCCAGTACTTC. It codes for CASSSSGVRETQYF.